The 12 T cell receptor beta chains listed next were all sequenced from one sample in a study of blood T cell repertoires in COVID-19. The assay was immunoSEQ multiplex PCR, and TCRdb's table has in-frame clones only and misses some. Of some 350,000 clones listed, approximately 88% are singletons. The material sequenced was peripheral blood. The receptor set was obtained from a woman aged 25 to 45 with COVID-19, enrolled during active disease.

The chain carries TRBV6-2 or TRBV6-3 and TRBJ2-7, with D hard to call. Germline-derived CDR1 and CDR2 are MNHEY and SVGEGT. Trimming shortened V by 4 bases and J by 3 bases, and 7 bases separated the two germline ends. This CDR3 region has 12 residues. CDR3: CASSSQIYEQYF. As DNA, the CDR3 is TGTGCCAGCAGTTCCCAAATCTACGAGCAGTACTTC.

V gene TRBV10-3 combines with J gene TRBJ1-1; 9 nucleotides match TRBD1. The V and J ends lost 9 bases and 1 base, in that order; junction bases with no gene match: 6. Germline CDR1 ENHRY, CDR2 SYGVKD. The CDR3 contains 14 residues. CDR3 nucleotides: TGTGCCATACAACAGGGGGCGGGGAACACTGAAGCTTTCTTT. Protein: CAIQQGAGNTEAFF.

The J gene is TRBJ2-7, the V gene TRBV11-2, with 11 bases aligning to TRBD2. Germline V lookup: CDR1 SGHAT, CDR2 FQNNGV. This CDR3 is 13 amino acids long. V was clipped by 1 base and J by 7 bases; unmatched bases: 0. This CDR3 is CASSLGTSGEQYV. The DNA for the CDR3 is TGTGCCAGCAGCTTAGGGACTAGCGGGGAGCAGTACGTC.

The chain is built from TRBV7-9 and TRBJ1-2; D uncertain. Germline CDR1 is SEHNR and CDR2 is FQNEAQ (reference sequence). The CDR3 has 14 residues. V lost 6 bases, J lost 4 bases, and 15 bases lay in between. The CDR3 reads CASSSNTFSYGYTF. DNA of the CDR3: TGTGCCAGCAGTTCCAACACCTTTTCCTATGGCTACACCTTC.

The V gene is TRBV7-9, the J gene TRBJ1-2; the D gene is possibly TRBD1 (5 bases). The CDR3 runs to 13 residues. Germline V gene data show CDR1 as SEHNR and CDR2 as FQNEAQ (reference sequence). V lost 7 bases to trimming and J lost 10 bases, with 19 bases between them. The CDR3 coding sequence is TGTGCCAGCACCAACCGGCGGGGCACGTACTACACCTTC. This encodes CASTNRRGTYYTF.

Note on this clone: This specimen includes other DNA sequences encoding the same CDR3. DNA for the CDR3: TGTGCCAGCTCACCACCGCAGGGGCAAGAGACCCAGTACTTC. Amino acid sequence: CASSPPQGQETQYF. V and J are TRBV18 and TRBJ2-5, with D maybe TRBD1 (6 bases). Trimming took off 0 bases at V and 2 bases at J, with 7 bases between the two ends. This CDR3 spans 14 amino acids. Germline values: CDR1 KGHSH, CDR2 LQKENI.

The chain combines TRBV28 with TRBJ1-4; no definite D call. Deletions cut 2 bases from V and 8 bases from J, with 3 bases between. This CDR3 has 11 amino acids. Germline V gives CDR1 MDHEN, CDR2 SYDVKM. CDR3 amino acids: CASSLREKLFF. Written as DNA, the CDR3 is TGTGCCAGCAGTTTACGGGAAAAACTGTTTTTT.

The chain carries TRBV6-2 or TRBV6-3 and TRBJ1-5, with 10 bases fitting TRBD1. CDR1 is MNHEY and CDR2 is SVGEGT in the germline V gene. With 0 bases clipped from V and 5 bases from J, the junction kept 19 bases outside the gene matches. The CDR3 extends over 21 amino acids. The CDR3 region has the DNA TGTGCCAGCAGTTACTCCTGGTCCACCGCCGGGACAGGGGTCAGGGATCAGCCCCAGCATTTT. This codes for CASSYSWSTAGTGVRDQPQHF.

This chain connects TRBV28 to TRBJ1-5; TRBD1 matches 7 bases. The CDR3 length is 13 residues. The trim removed 6 bases at V and 5 bases at J, leaving 4 bases unmatched. Germline V gene sequence: CDR1 MDHEN, CDR2 SYDVKM. The CDR3 DNA sequence: TGTGCCAGCAGGTGGGACAGAGATCAGCCCCAGCATTTT. Its protein is CASRWDRDQPQHF.

The V call is TRBV7-8, the J call TRBJ1-1; TRBD1 matches 7 bases. V was pared by 5 bases and J by 4 bases, with 7 bases of the junction left unmatched. This CDR3 has 14 residues. The germline V gene encodes CDR1 SGHVS and CDR2 FQNEAQ. CDR3 protein: CASSHPTGRTEAFF. The CDR3 nucleotides are TGTGCCAGCAGCCATCCGACAGGGCGCACTGAAGCTTTCTTT.

This clone has just one count. The chain is built from TRBV28 and TRBJ2-7; D gene uncertain. Trimming cost V 1 base and J 6 bases, with 4 bases left between them. Germline CDR1 reads MDHEN; CDR2 reads SYDVKM. CDR3 size: 11 residues. The CDR3 loop reads CASSLSGEQYF. The DNA of the CDR3 is TGTGCCAGCAGTTTATCGGGCGAGCAGTACTTC.

The J gene is TRBJ1-6, the V gene TRBV4-3, with 8 bases identical to TRBD1. The length of the CDR3 is 16 residues. The ends lost 4 bases at V and 3 bases at J; junction bases unmatched: 5. Germline loops: CDR1 LGHNA, CDR2 YSLEER. CDR3 sequence (DNA): TGCGCCAGCAGCCCATTAACAGGGGGCTATAATTCACCCCTCCACTTT. Encoded protein: CASSPLTGGYNSPLHF.